This record looks at one T cell receptor (beta chain) sequence and its context. Its matching antigen is unknown. The sample is drawn from a study of OX40 agonist ivuxolimab in advanced cancers. Study information: Two patients with cutaneous melanoma and one with hepatocellular carcinoma, three in total, showed partial responses. Study findings and constraints: Among the lowest peripheral clonal expansion occurred in 0.1-3.0 mg/kg partial responders.

The V end was cut by 0 bases, the J end by 0 bases, with 17 bases between. This CDR3 region has 18 residues. At baseline, cycle 4 day 1, and cycle 7 day 1, blood was sampled. Produced via immunoSEQ multiplex PCR; TCRdb's table is partial and in-frame only. This sample carries 45,000 to 50,000 clones, 80% to 90% of them seen once, and the ten largest clones take around half. The source is an adult with an advanced solid tumor such as melanoma, head and neck, liver or kidney cancer. The chain carries TRBV23-1 and TRBJ2-5; D is perhaps TRBD2 (5 bases). TRBV23-1 is labeled an ORF, and its function is uncertain. The specimen was CD4+ or CD8+ T cells sorted from blood, collected in a trial of the OX40 agonist ivuxolimab. In DNA, the CDR3 is TGCGCCAGCAGTCAATCGGAGTTGGACTCGAGGTACCAAGAGACCCAGTACTTC. This sequence encodes CASSQSELDSRYQETQYF.